The clone carrying this T cell receptor (beta chain) was recorded once. CDR3 length equals 14 residues. With V trimmed by 4 bases and J by 5 bases, 8 bases remained unmatched. The germline V gene encodes CDR1 SGHAT and CDR2 FQNNGV. This specimen belongs to a study of blood T cell repertoires in COVID-19. Study at large: Italy, Spain and the United States were the sources of the convalescent and acute COVID-19 samples. T cells, B-cell-depleted T cells, or PBMCs provided the cDNA or gDNA that served as material.

Profiled with immunoSEQ multiplex PCR; TCRdb holds only in-frame clones, not every one. Found here are 200,000 to 250,000 clones, 80% to 85% of them singletons; the top ten hold about 5.1%. The sequencing sample was made of peripheral blood. The TCR sequence derives from a woman in her fifties or sixties who had recovered from COVID-19. The gene calls are TRBV11-2 and TRBJ2-7; 7 bases line up with TRBD1. CDR3 in DNA: TGTGCCAGCAGCTCCTTAAGACAGGGTAACGAGCAGTACTTC. This gives the protein CASSSLRQGNEQYF.